This T cell receptor (beta chain) came from a study of radiotherapy plus CTLA-4 blockade in lung cancer. Study in general: Among patients, around 18% showed objective responses, and about 30% had disease control.

Ipilimumab CTLA-4 blockade and focal radiation were given to patients with chemo-refractory metastatic non-small-cell lung cancer. Regarding this clone: The antigen remains unidentified.

Study-level points and caveats: The study found tumor-derived TCR clones expanded in blood after radiotherapy plus ipilimumab. Reports state that early shifts in blood T cell clones, with interferon-beta, best predicted response.

Clones were read by immunoSEQ multiplex PCR, and TCRdb kept only the in-frame ones, dropping some. This table holds 80,000 to 95,000 clones, roughly four fifths found once. This CDR3 is built from 13 residues. CDR1 is LNHNV and CDR2 is YYDKDF in the germline V gene (reference sequence). Trimming took 1 base from V and 5 from J, leaving 8 bases between them. The starting material was peripheral blood, obtained from a patient treated with radiotherapy plus ipilimumab. The chain employs TRBV15 and TRBJ1-1; unclear D gene. The sequence was obtained from a human donor with non-small cell lung cancer who had stable disease on radiotherapy plus ipilimumab. This CDR3 is CATSRGPPTEAFF. DNA of the CDR3: TGTGCCACCAGCAGAGGCCCCCCGACTGAAGCTTTCTTT.